Listed below are T cell receptor beta chains from one sample, sequenced in a study of blood T cell repertoires in COVID-19. Using immunoSEQ multiplex PCR, the repertoire was profiled, and TCRdb retains in-frame clones only, with some absent. The sample lists about 120,000 clones, more than 80% occurring once. The sequencing sample was made of peripheral blood. The receptors come from a man aged 65 to 79 with active or convalescent COVID-19. The CDR3 runs from the conserved cysteine through the conserved F or W. The D gene is left open where the match is weak. Clone size is stated in some rows and not others, as once, few, many or a class when expanded.

D gene | J gene | clone size | V gene | CDR3 DNA | CDR3 protein
NA | TRBJ1-2 | NA | TRBV14 | TGTGCCAGCAGCAGGAAGCAGGGAGGATTTGGCTACACCTTC | CASSRKQGGFGYTF
NA | TRBJ1-5 | NA | TRBV19 | TGTGCCAGTACCGAGCCCGCATTAGGCAATCAGCCCCAGCATTTT | CASTEPALGNQPQHF
NA | TRBJ2-7 | NA | TRBV5-4 | TGTGCCAGCAGCTTGGGGGGCGCCGACGAGCAGTACTTC | CASSLGGADEQYF
NA | TRBJ1-1 | NA | TRBV11-2 | TGTGCCAGCAGCGACAACTTGGGTATCCTGAACACTGAAGCTTTCTTT | CASSDNLGILNTEAFF
NA | TRBJ1-4 | once | TRBV15 | TGTGCCACCAGCAGAGACCCAGAGGTAGAAAAACTGTTTTTT | CATSRDPEVEKLFF
NA | TRBJ1-4 | NA | TRBV6-5 | TGTGCCAGCAGTTCTTCACTAGGGGGAAAACTGTTTTTT | CASSSSLGGKLFF
NA | TRBJ2-1 | NA | TRBV7-3 | TGTGCCAGCAGCTTAAACGCGGCTAGCCCTGAGCAGTTCTTC | CASSLNAASPEQFF
NA | TRBJ2-1 | NA | TRBV4-2 | TGTGCCAGCAGCCAAGATCTACCGGGAGCTCTAGGCAATGAGCAGTTCTTC | CASSQDLPGALGNEQFF
NA | TRBJ2-7 | NA | TRBV28 | TGTGCCAGCAGTTCTCCCCCCTACGAGCAGTACTTC | CASSSPPYEQYF
TRBD2 | TRBJ2-1 | NA | TRBV7-9 | TGTGCCAGCAGCTCAGCGGGGCTATTGTACAATGAGCAGTTCTTC | CASSSAGLLYNEQFF
TRBD1 | TRBJ1-2 | once | TRBV28 | TGTGCCAGCAGTTTACGGACAGGGGGTACGTATGGCTACACCTTC | CASSLRTGGTYGYTF
TRBD2 | TRBJ2-1 | once | TRBV18 | TGTGCCAGCTCACCACCGGGGGGGTCCGGCCGGTACAATGAGCAGTTCTTC | CASSPPGGSGRYNEQFF
NA | TRBJ1-2 | NA | TRBV6-5 | TGTGCCAGCAGAAGGGGGGGTTACTATGGCTACACCTTC | CASRRGGYYGYTF
TRBD2 | TRBJ2-1 | NA | TRBV27 | TGTGCCAGCAGTTTCCAACGGGAGGGGGGTGAGCAGTTCTTC | CASSFQREGGEQFF
TRBD2 | TRBJ2-3 | NA | TRBV28 | TGTGCTGTAGCGGGAGTCCCAGATACGCAGTATTTT | CAVAGVPDTQYF
TRBD1 | TRBJ2-3 | NA | TRBV30 | TGTGCCTGGAGTGTACAGGGGGAAGGGGATACGCAGTATTTT | CAWSVQGEGDTQYF
NA | TRBJ2-4 | NA | TRBV6-1 | TGTGCCAGCAGTGAAGAGGTAGGGGTGCAAAACATTCAGTACTTC | CASSEEVGVQNIQYF
TRBD1 | TRBJ1-1 | NA | TRBV27 | TGTGCCAGCAAAGACGGCAGGGGGACTGAAGCTTTCTTT | CASKDGRGTEAFF
NA | TRBJ1-4 | NA | TRBV28 | TGTGCCAGCAGTCGGGGGGCGGTTCAGGAAAAACTGTTTTTT | CASSRGAVQEKLFF
TRBD2 | TRBJ2-3 | NA | TRBV6-1 | TGTGCCAGCAGTGCGCTAGCGGGAGCTGGCACAGATACGCAGTATTTT | CASSALAGAGTDTQYF
TRBD1 | TRBJ2-7 | NA | TRBV7-9 | TGTGCCAGCAGCTCCCGACCGGGACAGGGCTCCTACGAGCAGTACTTC | CASSSRPGQGSYEQYF
TRBD1 | TRBJ1-5 | NA | TRBV10-3 | TGTGCCATCAGTGGGTCTAGACAGGGGAGTAGGGACAATCAGCCCCAGCATTTT | CAISGSRQGSRDNQPQHF
TRBD1 | TRBJ2-2 | NA | TRBV19 | TGTGCCGCCCGGACAGGGTCGAACACCGGGGAGCTGTTTTTT | CAARTGSNTGELFF
TRBD2 | TRBJ2-3 | NA | TRBV29-1 | TGCAGCGTACCTAGCGGGGGGAACACAGATACGCAGTATTTT | CSVPSGGNTDTQYF
NA | TRBJ2-7 | NA | TRBV5-6 | TGTGCCAGCAGCGGTGGGGCGGTCCGATCCTACGAGCAGTACTTC | CASSGGAVRSYEQYF
NA | TRBJ2-6 | once | TRBV29-1 | TGCAGCGTTGATGTGGGCAAAGCATCTGGGGCCAACGTCCTGACTTTC | CSVDVGKASGANVLTF
NA | TRBJ1-4 | NA | TRBV28 | TGTGCCAGCAGTTTAGCACTGCGGGGAGGGGGTGATGAAAAACTGTTTTTT | CASSLALRGGGDEKLFF
NA | TRBJ1-2 | NA | TRBV27 | TGTGCCAGCAGTCCAGGTACAGATGGATCTAACTATGGCTACACCTTC | CASSPGTDGSNYGYTF
TRBD1 | TRBJ1-4 | once | TRBV7-2 | TGTGCCAGCAGCTTGGACAGGGGTACTAATGAAAAACTGTTTTTT | CASSLDRGTNEKLFF
NA | TRBJ1-5 | NA | TRBV28 | TGTGCCACTCATTTCCGGTATAGCAATCAGCCCCAGCATTTT | CATHFRYSNQPQHF
TRBD1 | TRBJ2-7 | NA | TRBV19 | TGTGCCAGTAGTGAAACGACAGGGAGCTCCTACGAGCAGTACTTC | CASSETTGSSYEQYF
TRBD2 | TRBJ2-3 | NA | TRBV27 | TGTGCCAGCAGACCGACTAGCGGGAGTGGGGGTACGCAGTATTTT | CASRPTSGSGGTQYF
TRBD1 | TRBJ2-7 | NA | TRBV27 | TGTGCCAGCAGTTCGACAGGGGGGCCCTACGAGCAGTACTTC | CASSSTGGPYEQYF
TRBD1 | TRBJ1-5 | NA | TRBV18 | TGTGCCAGCTCACCACAGGGGGCTATGTATAGCAATCAGCCCCAGCATTTT | CASSPQGAMYSNQPQHF
TRBD1 | TRBJ1-5 | NA | TRBV19 | TGTGCCAGTAGTATAGGGACAGGGGGACTTCAGCCCCAGCATTTT | CASSIGTGGLQPQHF